The clone carrying this TCR beta chain appeared many times. The target antigen is unknown. Time point in this sample: newly diagnosed GD, antithyroid drugs for less than 3 months. RNA from PBMCs was the source of the TCR library. Relying on iRepertoire HTBI primers and Arm-PCR of CDR3 regions, the team built TCR beta libraries. TCRdb reprocessed the multiplex PCR reads with MiXCR, giving one entry per CDR3 protein. The sample includes over 350,000 distinct CDR3 sequences, about 15% of them seen just once. This specimen comes from a study of regulatory T cells in long-lasting Graves disease. In germline, CDR1 is SGHNT, CDR2 YYREEE (reference sequence). The V and J ends lost 4 bases and 3 bases respectively, with 10 bases between them. The CDR3 is 13 amino acids. Study conclusions and caveats: Reduced TCR diversity was observed in persistent Graves' patients versus newly diagnosed patients.

These records were also assigned to another study, of T cells in Graves' hyperthyroidism and ophthalmopathy.

The receptor comes from a woman between 35 and 50 years old with Graves disease. The chain joins TRBV5-4 to TRBJ2-5; D unresolved. The sample was peripheral blood mononuclear cells (PBMCs), taken at new diagnosis, from a patient treated with antithyroid drugs. The CDR3 nucleotides read TGTGCCAGCAGCCGGAGCCGGAAAGAGACCCAGTACTTC. It translates to CASSRSRKETQYF. Complete variable domain (other parts from reference TRBV5-4 and TRBJ2-5): ETGVTQSPTHLIKTRGQQVTLRCSSQSGHNTVSWYQQALGQGPQFIFQYYREEENGRGNFPPRFSGLQFPNYSSELNVNALELDDSALYLCASSRSRKETQYFGPGTRLLVL.